Below are 26 T cell receptor beta chains sequenced from a single sample in a study of cytotoxic CD8 clonotypes in ibrutinib-treated CLL. The method was immunoSEQ multiplex PCR; TCRdb's version includes in-frame clones alone and lacks a portion of them. The table lists around 200,000 clones, around 70% of them singletons. The source was PBMCs, collected after 12 months of ibrutinib treatment. The receptors originated from a human donor with chronic lymphocytic leukemia.

The chain joins TRBV5-1 to TRBJ1-2; D is ambiguous. V lost 0 bases to trimming and J lost 8 bases, with 17 bases between them. CDR3 length equals 15 residues. In germline, CDR1 is SGHRS, CDR2 YFSETQ. DNA for the CDR3: TGCGCCAGCAGCTTGGGGGTCAGCCCGTCGCGGGGCTACACCTTC. It yields the protein CASSLGVSPSRGYTF.

V usage is TRBV18 and J usage is TRBJ1-5, with a tentative D call TRBD1 (6 bases). The CDR3 is 14 amino acids. V dropped 5 bases and J dropped 4 bases, with 12 bases sitting between them. Germline CDR1 and CDR2: KGHSH and LQKENI. The CDR3 nucleotides are TGTGCCAGCTCATTCGACAGGTGGAATCAGCCCCAGCATTTT. This encodes CASSFDRWNQPQHF.

J is TRBJ1-2 and V is TRBV6-6; the D gene is possibly TRBD1 (5 bases). V was clipped by 5 bases and J by 7 bases, with 20 bases between them. This CDR3 comprises 15 residues. Germline CDR1 is MNHNY and CDR2 is SVGAGI (reference sequence). The CDR3 DNA reads as TGTGCCAGCAGTCAACCCCGGGGCCTAGCGGCTGGCTACACCTTC. It yields the protein CASSQPRGLAAGYTF.

The V and J genes are TRBV18 and TRBJ2-6; D is perhaps TRBD1 (6 bases). Germline V gives CDR1 KGHSH, CDR2 LQKENI. V lost 1 base to trimming and J lost 0 bases, with 10 bases between them. The CDR3 has 17 amino acids. Written as DNA, the CDR3 is TGTGCCAGCTCACCACGACAGGTAGACTCTGGGGCCAACGTCCTGACTTTC. Residues: CASSPRQVDSGANVLTF.

The chain carries TRBV5-1 and TRBJ2-1; tentatively, D is TRBD1 (5 bases). The ends were cut back, 2 bases at V and 5 bases at J, with 11 bases in the middle. CDR1 is SGHRS, CDR2 YFSETQ, per germline. CDR3 length: 14 residues. The CDR3 nucleotides read TGCGCCAGCAGCTTATCTTTAGGGGACAATGAGCAGTTCTTC. This encodes CASSLSLGDNEQFF.

The chain combines TRBV18 with TRBJ2-1; 15 bases align to TRBD2. Germline trimming cut 6 bases from V and 10 bases from J; bases unmatched to any gene: 7. The CDR3 is 15 residues long. The V gene's germline CDR1 is KGHSH and CDR2 LQKENI. The CDR3 loop is CASSHGLAGGGEQFF. The CDR3 DNA sequence: TGTGCCAGCTCGCACGGACTAGCGGGAGGGGGAGAGCAGTTCTTC.

The chain couples TRBV2 to TRBJ2-7; TRBD2 might be the D (5 bases). Germline lookup yields CDR1 SNHLY and CDR2 FYNNEI. The CDR3 contains 16 residues. V dropped 1 base and J dropped 5 bases, with 18 bases sitting between them. DNA for the CDR3: TGTGCCAGCAGTGAAGAGGCTTACCTTCCGAGGGACGAGCAGTACTTC. Translated: CASSEEAYLPRDEQYF.

CDR3 loop: CASSLGSGQETQYF. The CDR3 DNA reads TGTGCCAGCAGCTTGGGTTCGGGTCAAGAGACCCAGTACTTC. V usage is TRBV5-4 and J usage is TRBJ2-5; unclear D gene. The length of the CDR3 is 14 residues. Germline V gene data show CDR1 as SGHNT and CDR2 as YYREEE (reference sequence). V shed 0 bases and J shed 2 bases, with 8 bases lying between them. The variable domain in full, completed from reference TRBV5-4 and TRBJ2-5, reads ETGVTQSPTHLIKTRGQQVTLRCSSQSGHNTVSWYQQALGQGPQFIFQYYREEENGRGNFPPRFSGLQFPNYSSELNVNALELDDSALYLCASSLGSGQETQYFGPGTRLLVL.

V gene TRBV30 combines with J gene TRBJ1-2, with 9 positions matching TRBD1. The CDR3 has 15 amino acids. Losses at the gene ends were 4 bases for V and 2 bases for J; bases not matched to a gene: 8. Looked up from germline, CDR1 is GTSNPN and CDR2 is SVGIG (reference sequence). CDR3 sequence: CAWIKQGALNYGYTF. CDR3 nucleotide sequence: TGTGCCTGGATAAAACAGGGGGCTTTGAACTATGGCTACACCTTC.

V is TRBV9 and J is TRBJ1-2; D is ambiguous. The CDR3 spans 14 residues. V was clipped by 3 bases and J by 2 bases, with 11 bases between them. The germline CDR1 and CDR2 sequences are SGDLS and YYNGEE. CDR3 sequence: CASSEGRLNYGYTF. The CDR3 bases are TGTGCCAGCAGCGAAGGGAGGCTAAACTATGGCTACACCTTC.

V usage is TRBV5-1 and J usage is TRBJ1-1; D gene unclear. The CDR3 runs to 14 residues. V lost 4 bases, J lost 0 bases, and 10 bases lay in between. Per the germline V gene, CDR1 is SGHRS and CDR2 is YFSETQ. This chain's CDR3 is CASSPWMLNTEAFF. The CDR3 coding sequence is TGCGCCAGCAGCCCATGGATGTTGAACACTGAAGCTTTCTTT.

In its sample, this clone was seen a few times. The chain employs TRBV9 and TRBJ1-5, with 11 bases aligning to TRBD1. V was clipped by 2 bases and J by 5 bases; unmatched bases: 3. Germline loops: CDR1 SGDLS, CDR2 YYNGEE. This CDR3 is 15 amino acids long. The DNA of the CDR3 is TGTGCCAGCAGCGTGGGACAGGGGGTGTATCAGCCCCAGCATTTT. Translated, it gives CASSVGQGVYQPQHF.

This sequence joins TRBV7-9 and TRBJ1-2; TRBD1 agrees at 8 bases. Germline values: CDR1 SEHNR, CDR2 FQNEAQ (reference sequence). V shed 1 base, J shed 6 bases, and the junction held 7 bases outside the gene matches. The CDR3 loop spans 15 amino acids. The CDR3: CASSLGAPGQDGYTF. The CDR3 coding sequence is TGTGCCAGCAGCTTAGGTGCACCGGGACAGGATGGCTACACCTTC.

V gene TRBV4-2 combines with J gene TRBJ1-2, with 7 bases aligning to TRBD1. This CDR3 is 13 amino acids long. Germline values: CDR1 LGHNA, CDR2 YNFKEQ. J lost 8 bases, V lost 4 bases, and 7 bases had no gene match. The CDR3: CASSPHRGSGYTF. CDR3 DNA sequence: TGTGCCAGCAGCCCCCACAGGGGTAGCGGCTACACCTTC.

This clone came up a few times. V usage is TRBV25-1 and J usage is TRBJ1-4; D gene unclear. V lost 6 bases to trimming and J lost 9 bases, with 8 bases between them. The V gene's germline CDR1 is MGHDK and CDR2 SYGVNS. The CDR3 length is 11 residues. The CDR3 DNA sequence: TGTGCCAGCAGGTCCCCCCAAAAACTGTTTTTT. This translates into CASRSPQKLFF.

This clone has a handful of counts. This rearrangement joins TRBV2 to TRBJ2-2; a weak D match, TRBD1 (5 bases). Germline assignment: CDR1 SNHLY and CDR2 FYNNEI. V gave up 6 bases and J gave up 5 bases, with 7 bases separating them. There are 12 residues in the CDR3. Written as DNA, the CDR3 is TGTGCCAGCAGCAGGGATACCGGGGAGCTGTTTTTT. Translation gives CASSRDTGELFF.

This chain links TRBV10-3 with TRBJ2-5, with D possibly matching TRBD1 (5 bases). Trimming stripped 3 bases from V and 5 bases from J, with 13 bases between. Germline V lookup: CDR1 ENHRY, CDR2 SYGVKD. The length of the CDR3 is 14 residues. The DNA for the CDR3 is TGTGCCATCAGTGATTGGGGCCAAGGGGAGACCCAGTACTTC. It specifies CAISDWGQGETQYF.

This chain uses TRBV21-1 with TRBJ2-7; TRBD1, the table's D call, lacks a check against the DNA. TRBV21-1 represents a pseudogene. The CDR3 is 13 amino acids. CDR3 nucleotide sequence: TGTGCCAGCAGCCCCCGGACAGGGACCGAGCAGTACTTC. This codes for CASSPRTGTEQYF.

This chain joins TRBV11-2 and TRBJ1-5, with unresolved D. Per the germline V gene, CDR1 is SGHAT and CDR2 is FQNNGV. V was pared by 4 bases and J by 7 bases, with 11 bases between. This CDR3 comprises 13 residues. CDR3 nucleotides: TGTGCCAGCAGCTCCAACCCCGGGCAGCCCCAGCATTTT. This translates into CASSSNPGQPQHF.

This clone was seen a handful of times. The chain uses TRBV4-1 and TRBJ1-1; D might be TRBD1 (5 bases). The CDR3 runs to 15 residues. The germline gives CDR1 MGHRA, CDR2 YSYEKL. Trimming left V 2 bases short and J 6 bases short, with 16 bases between. CDR3 bases: TGCGCCAGCAGCCAATTGGCAGGGACGGATTCTGAAGCTTTCTTT. Its protein product is CASSQLAGTDSEAFF.

The V and J genes are TRBV30 and TRBJ2-1; D call uncertain. Germline CDR1 GTSNPN, CDR2 SVGIG (reference sequence). The CDR3 has 11 residues. V shed 5 bases and J shed 9 bases, with 11 bases lying between them. CDR3: CAWAESGEQFF. In nucleotides, the CDR3 is TGTGCCTGGGCGGAATCGGGTGAGCAGTTCTTC.

The chain links TRBV7-3 to TRBJ1-2; D might be TRBD1 (5 bases). CDR1 and CDR2 (germline): SGHTA, FQGTGA. V was cut by 5 bases and J by 9 bases, with 22 bases left in between. This CDR3 comprises 15 residues. The CDR3 nucleotides are TGTGCCAGCAGCCCGATTTTAAGGGACTTGGATCGCTACACCTTC. It encodes CASSPILRDLDRYTF.

The chain is built from TRBV4-1 and TRBJ1-5, with 9 bases aligning to TRBD1. The CDR3 totals 16 residues. V gave up 0 bases and J gave up 3 bases; unmatched junction bases: 3. CDR1 and CDR2 (germline): MGHRA, YSYEKL. CDR3 sequence reads: CASSQDRTGANQPQHF. CDR3 sequence (DNA): TGCGCCAGCAGCCAAGACCGGACAGGGGCCAATCAGCCCCAGCATTTT.

CDR3 bases: TGTGCCAGCTCACCAGCAGTAGGCTCTGGGGAGCAGTACTTC. This translates into CASSPAVGSGEQYF. V usage is TRBV18 and J usage is TRBJ2-7; unclear D gene. CDR3 length equals 14 residues. V was pared by 2 bases and J by 7 bases, with 15 bases between. Germline CDR1 KGHSH, CDR2 LQKENI. Full variable domain (remainder filled in from reference TRBV18 and TRBJ2-7): NAGVMQNPRHLVRRRGQEARLRCSPMKGHSHVYWYRQLPEEGLKFMVYLQKENIIDESGMPKERFSAEFPKEGPSILRIQQVVRGDSAAYFCASSPAVGSGEQYFGPGTRLTVT.

This chain joins TRBV4-3 and TRBJ1-2; D is perhaps TRBD1 (5 bases). The CDR3 extends over 14 amino acids. Trimming stripped 2 bases from V and 8 bases from J, with 15 bases between. Germline-derived CDR1 and CDR2 are LGHNA and YSLEER. The CDR3 region has the DNA TGCGCCAGCAGCCAAATGCGGGCAGGGTGGGGCTACACCTTC. Translation: CASSQMRAGWGYTF.

The V and J genes are TRBV5-1 and TRBJ2-3; D tentatively fits TRBD1 or TRBD2 (5 bases each). V lost 4 bases, J lost 0 bases, and 6 bases lay in between. The V gene's germline CDR1 is SGHRS and CDR2 YFSETQ. CDR3 length: 13 residues. CDR3 residues: CASSEGSTDTQYF. The DNA of the CDR3 is TGCGCCAGCAGCGAGGGGAGCACAGATACGCAGTATTTT.